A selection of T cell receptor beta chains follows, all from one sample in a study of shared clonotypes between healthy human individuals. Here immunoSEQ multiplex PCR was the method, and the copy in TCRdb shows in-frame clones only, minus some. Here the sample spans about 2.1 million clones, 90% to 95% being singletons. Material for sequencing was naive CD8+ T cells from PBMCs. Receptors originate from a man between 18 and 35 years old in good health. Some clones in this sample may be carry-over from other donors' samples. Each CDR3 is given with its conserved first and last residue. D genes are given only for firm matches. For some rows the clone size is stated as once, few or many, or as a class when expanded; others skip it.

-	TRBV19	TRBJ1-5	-	CASCAKELDQPQHF	TGTGCCAGTTGCGCAAAAGAGCTCGATCAGCCCCAGCATTTT
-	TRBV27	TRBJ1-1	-	CASRSGYFQVEAFF	TGTGCCAGCAGGTCCGGTTACTTTCAGGTGGAAGCTTTCTTT
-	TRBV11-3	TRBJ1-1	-	CASSLDVQGTNTEAFF	TGTGCCAGCAGCTTAGACGTGCAGGGGACCAACACTGAAGCTTTCTTT
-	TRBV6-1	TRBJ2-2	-	CASSALFRGTGELFF	TGTGCCAGCAGTGCTCTTTTTCGAGGGACCGGGGAGCTGTTTTTT
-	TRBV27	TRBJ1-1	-	CASSHDSSPEAFF	TGTGCCAGCAGTCACGACAGCAGCCCTGAAGCTTTCTTT
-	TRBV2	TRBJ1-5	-	CASSDSPRSSNQPQHF	TGTGCCAGCAGTGATTCCCCGAGGTCTAGCAATCAGCCCCAGCATTTT
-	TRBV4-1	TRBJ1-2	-	CASSQDGRGAGADGYTF	TGCGCCAGCAGCCAAGACGGAAGAGGTGCAGGGGCGGATGGCTACACCTTC
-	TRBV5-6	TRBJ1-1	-	CASSLGAGTEAFF	TGTGCCAGCAGCTTGGGGGCGGGCACTGAAGCTTTCTTT
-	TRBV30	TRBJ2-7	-	CACHLSSYEQYF	TGTGCCTGTCATCTGAGCTCCTACGAGCAGTACTTC
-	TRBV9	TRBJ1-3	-	CASSVRGLAGNTIYF	TGTGCCAGCAGCGTACGGGGGTTGGCGGGAAACACCATATATTTT
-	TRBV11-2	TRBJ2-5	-	CASSLGSLQFSQYF	TGTGCCAGCAGCTTAGGTTCTTTGCAGTTTAGCCAGTACTTC
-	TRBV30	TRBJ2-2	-	CAWNSAEGATGELFF	TGTGCCTGGAACTCCGCGGAGGGGGCGACCGGGGAGCTGTTTTTT
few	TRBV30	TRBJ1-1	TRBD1	CAWRDSDRGSTEAFF	TGTGCCTGGAGGGATTCGGACAGGGGAAGCACTGAAGCTTTCTTT
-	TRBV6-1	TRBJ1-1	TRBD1	CASSELPGQGTTEAFF	TGTGCCAGCAGTGAGCTACCGGGACAGGGGACCACTGAAGCTTTCTTT
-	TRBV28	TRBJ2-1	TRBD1	CASSSDRGFYNEQFF	TGTGCCAGCAGTTCGGACAGGGGGTTTTACAATGAGCAGTTCTTC
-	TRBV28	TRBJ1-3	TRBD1	CASSTGDSGTAGNTIYF	TGTGCCAGCTCTACTGGCGACTCCGGGACAGCTGGAAACACCATATATTTT
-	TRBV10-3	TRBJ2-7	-	CAISEEDYEQYF	TGTGCCATCAGTGAGGAGGACTACGAGCAGTACTTC
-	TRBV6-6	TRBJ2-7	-	CASSYSQDLLHEQYF	TGTGCCAGCAGTTACTCCCAGGACCTTCTGCACGAGCAGTACTTC
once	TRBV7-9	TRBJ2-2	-	CASSLVSRLVYTGELFF	TGTGCCAGCAGCTTAGTATCGCGGCTAGTCTACACCGGGGAGCTGTTTTTT
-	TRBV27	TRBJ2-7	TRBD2	CASSPRFTSGVSYEQYF	TGTGCCAGCAGTCCACGATTCACTAGCGGGGTCTCCTACGAGCAGTACTTC
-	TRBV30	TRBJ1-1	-	CAWTKWTPGGGNTEAFF	TGTGCCTGGACAAAGTGGACCCCCGGGGGGGGGAACACTGAAGCTTTCTTT
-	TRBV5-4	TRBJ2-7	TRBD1	CASSSRGRPYEQYF	TGTGCCAGCAGTTCCAGGGGGAGACCCTACGAGCAGTACTTC
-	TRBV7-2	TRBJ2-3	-	CASSRPPDTQYF	TGTGCCAGCAGTCGACCCCCGGATACGCAGTATTTT
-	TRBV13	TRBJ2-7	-	CASSGREGRTYEQYF	TGTGCCAGCAGCGGCCGCGAGGGTAGGACCTACGAGCAGTACTTC